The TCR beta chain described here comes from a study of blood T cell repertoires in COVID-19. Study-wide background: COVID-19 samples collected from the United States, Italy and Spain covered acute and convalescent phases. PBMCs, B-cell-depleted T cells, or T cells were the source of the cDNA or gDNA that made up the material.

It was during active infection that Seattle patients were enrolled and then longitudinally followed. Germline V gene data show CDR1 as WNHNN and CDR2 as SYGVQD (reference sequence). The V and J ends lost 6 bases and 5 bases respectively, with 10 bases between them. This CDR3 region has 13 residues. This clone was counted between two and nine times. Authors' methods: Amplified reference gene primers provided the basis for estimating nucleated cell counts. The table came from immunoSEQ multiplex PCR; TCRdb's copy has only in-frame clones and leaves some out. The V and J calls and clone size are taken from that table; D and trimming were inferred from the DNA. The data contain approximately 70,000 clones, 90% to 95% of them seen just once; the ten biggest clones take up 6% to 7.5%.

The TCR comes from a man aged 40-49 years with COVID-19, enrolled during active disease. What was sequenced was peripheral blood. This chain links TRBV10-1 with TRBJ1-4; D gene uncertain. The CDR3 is CASSQSSNEKLFF. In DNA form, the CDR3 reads TGCGCCAGCAGCCAGTCTTCGAATGAAAAACTGTTTTTT.